Below, 8 T cell receptor beta chains from the same sample are listed, as sequenced in a study of spatial heterogeneity in lung cancer. Documented time point: blood at routine non-recurrence follow-up after resection. TCRdb reprocessed the 5' RACE reads via MiXCR and lists one record per CDR3 protein. Here the sample spans around 45,000 distinct CDR3 sequences, approximately 22% being singletons. The material was PBMCs, obtained at follow-up. All receptors come from a female donor with early-stage non-small cell lung cancer.

This clonotype was recorded many times. The V gene is TRBV7-9, the J gene TRBJ2-3, with a possible D match to TRBD1 (6 bases). This CDR3 contains 13 residues. Between the trimmed V and J ends, which lost 6 bases and 8 bases, there was a span of 15 bases. Germline V lookup: CDR1 SEHNR, CDR2 FQNEAQ (reference sequence). The CDR3 bases are TGTGCCAGCAGGCCGATCAGGGGCGGTACGCAGTATTTT. Translated, it gives CASRPIRGGTQYF.

This clonotype was found a few times. This sequence joins TRBV18 and TRBJ1-1; D possibly corresponds to TRBD1 (5 bases). Germline assignment: CDR1 KGHSH and CDR2 LQKENI. The V end lost 6 bases, the J end lost 3 bases, and 14 bases lay between the germline ends. The CDR3 contains 14 residues. The CDR3 DNA sequence: TGTGCCAGCTCCCCGACAGAGGAGGACACTGAAGCTTTCTTT. It yields the protein CASSPTEEDTEAFF.

This sequence joins TRBV7-2 and TRBJ1-5; 7 positions agree with TRBD1. The CDR3 has 15 residues. Germline V CDR1 and CDR2: SGHTA, FQGNSA. Trimming removed 5 bases from V and 6 bases from J; junction bases left unmatched: 10. CDR3 sequence reads: CASSRDRDRRQPQHF. The CDR3 nucleotides are TGTGCCAGCAGCCGAGACAGGGATAGGCGTCAGCCCCAGCATTTT.

The V call is TRBV2, the J call TRBJ2-7; D unresolved. The CDR3 loop spans 14 amino acids. The ends were cut back, 3 bases at V and 2 bases at J, with 11 bases in the middle. Germline-derived CDR1 and CDR2 are SNHLY and FYNNEI. CDR3 region: CASSDAPVPYEQYV. For the CDR3, the DNA is TGTGCCAGCAGTGATGCTCCTGTCCCCTACGAGCAGTACGTC.

The rearrangement uses TRBV10-3 and TRBJ2-3, with 10 bases fitting TRBD1. V was pared by 5 bases and J by 3 bases, with 5 bases of the junction left unmatched. Germline V gene sequence: CDR1 ENHRY, CDR2 SYGVKD. The CDR3 covers 15 residues. This CDR3 reads CAISRTGGWTDTQYF. DNA of the CDR3: TGTGCCATCAGTCGGACAGGGGGTTGGACAGATACGCAGTATTTT.

The J gene is TRBJ1-2, the V gene TRBV5-4; no clear D gene. V lost 2 bases and J lost 7, with 6 bases in between. The CDR3 is 11 residues long. The V gene's germline CDR1 is SGHNT and CDR2 YYREEE (reference sequence). The CDR3 coding sequence is TGTGCCAGCAGCTTCTGGGGTGGCTACACCTTC. Its protein product is CASSFWGGYTF.

This clonotype was seen ten or more times. The V and J genes are TRBV2 and TRBJ1-2; D gene ambiguous. Trimming cost V 11 bases and J 4 bases, with 23 bases left between them. The length of the CDR3 is 15 residues. From germline, CDR1 is SNHLY and CDR2 FYNNEI. Here the CDR3 DNA reads TGTGCCGCCCCGCCAAATCCTCGGCGGATCTATGGCTACACCTTC. Translation gives CAAPPNPRRIYGYTF.

This clonotype was seen ten or more times. This rearrangement joins TRBV12-3 or TRBV12-4 to TRBJ2-3; the D gene could be TRBD1 or TRBD2 (5 bases each). With 7 bases removed from V and 0 bases from J, the gap between germline ends came to 17 bases. The CDR3 sequence is 16 residues long. CDR3 loop: CASILTGGYSTDTQYF. As DNA, the CDR3 is TGTGCCAGCATCCTTACTGGGGGATATAGCACAGATACGCAGTATTTT.